Each of the 23 T cell receptor beta chains below was sequenced from the same sample in a study of brain T cells in children with intractable seizures. The assay was immunoSEQ multiplex PCR, and TCRdb's table has in-frame clones only and misses some. The sample holds tens of thousands of clones; roughly 91% are singletons and the top ten take about 1.4%. Source: peripheral blood, taken at surgery. These receptors were obtained from a boy younger than two with tuberous sclerosis and intractable seizures.

This clone was recorded a few times. This chain links TRBV11-2 with TRBJ1-6; TRBD1 aligns across 8 bases. Germline-derived CDR1 and CDR2 are SGHAT and FQNNGV. This CDR3 spans 15 amino acids. With V trimmed by 7 bases and J by 8 bases, 10 bases remained unmatched. CDR3 residues: CASTWTGSDDSPLHF. The DNA for the CDR3 is TGTGCCAGCACCTGGACAGGGTCGGATGATTCACCCCTCCACTTT.

CDR3 nucleotides: TGTGCCAGCAGCCCAGCGGCCACCTACGAGCAGTACTTC. Translation gives CASSPAATYEQYF. The chain recombines TRBV7-8 with TRBJ2-7; perhaps TRBD2 as D (5 bases). V was cut by 5 bases and J by 2 bases, with 10 bases left in between. Germline assignment: CDR1 SGHVS and CDR2 FQNEAQ. This CDR3 has 13 amino acids.

The V call is TRBV27, the J call TRBJ2-6; D is unresolved. V gave up 3 bases and J gave up 4 bases, with 4 bases separating them. The CDR3 runs to 13 residues. Per the germline V gene, CDR1 is MNHEY and CDR2 is SMNVEV (reference sequence). The CDR3 protein is CASSLSGANVLTF. The DNA for the CDR3 is TGTGCCAGCAGTTTGTCCGGGGCCAACGTCCTGACTTTC.

This chain links TRBV6-4 with TRBJ1-2, with 9 nucleotides matching TRBD1. In germline, CDR1 is MRHNA, CDR2 SNTAGT. The V and J ends lost 6 bases and 7 bases, in that order; junction bases with no gene match: 15. The CDR3 has 16 amino acids. In nucleotides, the CDR3 is TGTGCCAGCAGAGCGGGACAGGGCCCCGCTGTCGGTGGCTACACCTTC. It yields the protein CASRAGQGPAVGGYTF.

This chain joins TRBV5-1 and TRBJ1-2, with 7 bases that match TRBD1. This CDR3 region has 14 residues. V lost 3 bases, J lost 4 bases, and 6 bases stayed unmatched. The germline gives CDR1 SGHRS, CDR2 YFSETQ. CDR3: CASSWGQPLYGYTF. The CDR3 DNA reads as TGCGCCAGCAGCTGGGGACAGCCTCTCTATGGCTACACCTTC.

The rearrangement uses TRBV28 and TRBJ1-5; D gene unclear. The CDR3 totals 13 residues. Looked up from germline, CDR1 is MDHEN and CDR2 is SYDVKM. V lost 3 bases and J lost 1, with 4 bases in between. CDR3 residues: CASSFDSNQPQHF. In DNA, the CDR3 is TGTGCCAGCAGTTTCGACAGCAATCAGCCCCAGCATTTT.

The chain recombines TRBV11-1 with TRBJ1-2, with D perhaps TRBD1 (6 bases). Trimming removed 3 bases from V and 2 bases from J, with 10 bases in between. Germline V CDR1 and CDR2: SGHAT, FQDESV (reference sequence). The CDR3 runs 14 residues. Here the CDR3 DNA reads TGTGCCAGCAGCTTGGGACAAAAAAACTATGGCTACACCTTC. It specifies CASSLGQKNYGYTF. Based on the CDR3 plus reference TRBV11-1 and TRBJ1-2, the full variable domain is EAEVAQSPRYKITEKSQAVAFWCDPISGHATLYWYRQILGQGPELLVQFQDESVVDDSQLPKDRFSAERLKGVDSTLKIQPAELGDSAMYLCASSLGQKNYGYTFGSGTRLTVV.

The chain is built from TRBV20-1 and TRBJ2-1; weak D call: TRBD1 (6 bases). The V end lost 3 bases, the J end lost 0 bases, and 9 bases lay between the germline ends. CDR3 size: 14 residues. Germline lookup yields CDR1 DFQATT and CDR2 SNEGSKA (reference sequence). Here the CDR3 DNA reads TGCAGTGCTAGTATACAGGGCTCCTACAATGAGCAGTTCTTC. Residues: CSASIQGSYNEQFF.

CDR3 nucleotides: TGTGCCAGCTCGGCGGATATAGCCAAAAACATTCAGTACTTC. Translating it yields CASSADIAKNIQYF. The chain joins TRBV2 to TRBJ2-4, with D uncertain. Germline V gives CDR1 SNHLY, CDR2 FYNNEI. This CDR3 region has 14 residues. Trimming left V 8 bases short and J 0 bases short, with 11 bases between.

The CDR3 DNA reads TGTGCCAGCACCTCCACTAGTCAAGAGTCAGATACGCAGTATTTT. Translated, it gives CASTSTSQESDTQYF. V usage is TRBV6-5 and J usage is TRBJ2-3; a weak D match, TRBD2 (5 bases). CDR3 length: 15 amino acids. Germline values: CDR1 MNHEY, CDR2 SVGAGI. The V gene lost 7 bases and the J gene lost 4 bases, with 18 bases spanning the gap.

This chain uses TRBV3-1 (or the pseudogene TRBV3-2) with TRBJ2-5, with 10 bases fitting TRBD2. The CDR3 has 19 residues. The V gene's germline CDR1 is LGHDT and CDR2 YNNKEL (reference sequence). V gave up 1 base and J gave up 5 bases; unmatched junction bases: 16. The CDR3 sequence: CASSQGRSGRGRDGETQYF. The CDR3 nucleotides read TGTGCCAGCAGCCAAGGGCGAAGCGGGAGGGGACGAGACGGGGAGACCCAGTACTTC.

The chain is built from TRBV9 and TRBJ1-2; 8 nucleotides agree with TRBD1. This CDR3 contains 13 residues. Trimming took 2 bases from V and 4 from J; bases not matched to a gene: 1. The germline V gene encodes CDR1 SGDLS and CDR2 YYNGEE. CDR3 coding DNA: TGTGCCAGCAGCGTCGGACAGGGCTATGGCTACACCTTC. Translating it yields CASSVGQGYGYTF.

The chain combines TRBV27 with TRBJ2-1, with 12 bases aligning to TRBD2. From germline, CDR1 is MNHEY and CDR2 SMNVEV (reference sequence). The CDR3 runs to 16 residues. The V gene end was trimmed by 6 bases and the J gene end by 4 bases; junction bases not matched to a gene: 7. The CDR3 reads CASSTTSGRRYNEQFF. The CDR3 region has the DNA TGTGCCAGCAGCACAACTAGCGGGAGGAGGTACAATGAGCAGTTCTTC.

The V call is TRBV4-2, the J call TRBJ1-1, with D hard to call. V was trimmed by 4 bases and J by 1 base, leaving 10 bases between them. The CDR3 is 14 amino acids. Germline values: CDR1 LGHNA, CDR2 YNFKEQ. The CDR3 is CASSPLRSNTEAFF. The CDR3 DNA reads as TGTGCCAGCAGCCCCCTCCGTTCGAACACTGAAGCTTTCTTT.

The chain employs TRBV5-1 and TRBJ2-2; TRBD1 agrees at 8 bases. Germline V gives CDR1 SGHRS, CDR2 YFSETQ. After removal of 0 bases from V and 1 base from J, the junction contained 5 bases not matched to a gene. The CDR3 spans 17 residues. As DNA, the CDR3 is TGCGCCAGCAGCTTGGCAACGACAGGGGAGAACACCGGGGAGCTGTTTTTT. The encoded protein is CASSLATTGENTGELFF.

The V gene is TRBV20-1, the J gene TRBJ2-3; D may match TRBD1 or TRBD2 (5 bases each). This CDR3 spans 14 amino acids. Trimming removed 3 bases at V and 2 bases at J, with 12 bases between. Germline lookup yields CDR1 DFQATT and CDR2 SNEGSKA (reference sequence). CDR3: CSASYGTVTDTQYF. The CDR3 nucleotides are TGCAGTGCTAGTTATGGGACCGTCACAGATACGCAGTATTTT.

The chain recombines TRBV13 with TRBJ2-1; TRBD1 matches 7 bases. This CDR3 is 16 amino acids long. Germline V gives CDR1 PRHDT, CDR2 FYEKMQ (reference sequence). V was clipped by 0 bases and J by 4 bases; unmatched bases: 6. CDR3 amino acids: CASSLGLRGQYNEQFF. The CDR3 DNA sequence: TGTGCCAGCAGCTTAGGCCTCAGGGGACAGTACAATGAGCAGTTCTTC.

The chain couples TRBV4-1 to TRBJ2-2, with unresolved D. The CDR3 is 14 amino acids. Germline-derived CDR1 and CDR2 are MGHRA and YSYEKL. Trimming removed 3 bases at V and 4 bases at J, with 9 bases between. CDR3: CASSQIYGTGELFF. The CDR3 DNA sequence: TGCGCCAGCAGCCAGATCTATGGCACCGGGGAGCTGTTTTTT.

The V and J genes are TRBV6-1 and TRBJ2-1; D could derive from TRBD1 or TRBD2 (5 bases each). Trimming took off 3 bases at V and 10 bases at J, with 16 bases between the two ends. Germline CDR1 and CDR2: MNHNS and SASEGT. This CDR3 has 14 amino acids. The CDR3 coding sequence is TGTGCCAGCAGTGAGTTTGGGGGATTCAGCGAGCAGTTCTTC. This gives the protein CASSEFGGFSEQFF.

The chain is built from TRBV19 and TRBJ1-1, with D hard to call. Between the trimmed V and J ends, which lost 0 bases and 1 base, there was a span of 9 bases. CDR1 is LNHDA and CDR2 is SQIVND in the germline V gene (reference sequence). The CDR3 is made up of 15 amino acids. This CDR3 reads CASSIEFSSNTEAFF. The CDR3 region has the DNA TGTGCCAGTAGTATAGAGTTCAGCTCGAACACTGAAGCTTTCTTT.

The V gene is TRBV9, the J gene TRBJ2-5; D uncertain. CDR3 length equals 14 residues. The V and J ends lost 0 bases and 5 bases respectively, with 11 bases between them. Per the germline V gene, CDR1 is SGDLS and CDR2 is YYNGEE. CDR3 nucleotides: TGTGCCAGCAGCGTAGCATCCCGAAGGGAGACCCAGTACTTC. It encodes CASSVASRRETQYF.

Regarding this clone: One junction end disagrees with the germline gene, perhaps due to a read error. The CDR3 sequence: CASSTDGTVYGHTF. The CDR3 region has the DNA TGTGCCAGCAGCACCGACGGGACAGTCTATGGCCACACCTTC. The chain has TRBV7-2 and TRBJ1-2, with 7 bases matching TRBD1. The CDR3 spans 14 residues. Germline CDR1 and CDR2: SGHTA and FQGNSA.

The CDR3 DNA is TGCGCCAGCACCGAGGGGGCATGGGACACCATATATTTT. This encodes CASTEGAWDTIYF. This rearrangement joins TRBV10-2 to TRBJ1-3; 7 positions agree with TRBD1. Per germline, CDR1 WSHSY and CDR2 SAAADI. The V segment lost 7 bases and the J segment 8 bases; nucleotides outside the gene matches: 8. This CDR3 contains 13 residues.